Given below is one T cell receptor beta chain in context. The data were obtained in a study of blood T cells in healthy people across ages. Germline V CDR1 and CDR2: MDHEN, SYDVKM. There are 14 residues in the CDR3. Trimming took off 11 bases at V and 3 bases at J, with 17 bases between the two ends. PBMCs numbering at least 6.5 million were isolated per sample. Primed by a sample-barcoded 5' primer and a J-beta primer mix, a second PCR proceeded for roughly 6 to 12 cycles. TCRdb analysed the 5' RACE reads with MiXCR anew, one entry per CDR3 protein. The sample records approximately 790,000 distinct CDR3 sequences, approximately 65% being singletons.

The chain joins TRBV28 to TRBJ1-5; the D gene is possibly TRBD1 (6 bases). The TCR sequence derives from a man younger than 40 in good health. Sample: blood. CDR3 protein: CAEAQGRTNQPQHF. The CDR3 DNA sequence: TGTGCCGAGGCTCAGGGGAGGACCAATCAGCCCCAGCATTTT.